This T cell receptor beta chain was obtained from a study of Tregs in tolerant kidney transplant recipients. Study summary: The nonmyeloablative bone marrow transplants came from related graft donors, with transient mixed chimerism.

Notes on the study in general: Few patients were studied, so findings need validation in larger groups.

The assay was immunoSEQ multiplex PCR, and TCRdb's table has in-frame clones only and misses some. Among over 50,000 clones, 70% to 90% were seen once, and the ten largest hold approximately 2.3%. An overnight rest at 37°C with approximately 180 IU/ml IL-2 preceded regulatory T cell sorting from thawed PBMCs. This CDR3 spans 14 amino acids. Germline lookup yields CDR1 MNHEY and CDR2 SMNVEV (reference sequence). Trimming at V came to 6 bases and at J to 4 bases, leaving 1 base not matched to a gene. About this clone itself: Its antigen is not identified.

This clonotype originated in a human donor who received a combined kidney and bone marrow transplant. The chain couples TRBV27 to TRBJ1-4, with 11 positions matching TRBD1. This sample comprised Tregs from blood, obtained before the transplant. In DNA, the CDR3 is TGTGCCAGCAGGGACAGGGGGCTTAATGAAAAACTGTTTTTT. This gives the protein CASRDRGLNEKLFF.